These T cell receptor beta chains were read from a single sample in a study of identifying expanded T cells in peripheral blood. The protocol was immunoSEQ multiplex PCR, while the TCRdb copy is restricted to in-frame clones and leaves out a portion. The table lists about 89,000 clones, approximately 89% of them singletons. Input material: blood. These receptors were obtained from a person aged 18-70 years in good health. Each CDR3 is given with its conserved first and last residue. A D gene is named only where the DNA matches it firmly. Rows give clone size only sometimes, using once, few, many, or a class for an expanded clone.

d_gene,abundance,j_gene,v_gene,CDR3aa,CDR3nt
TRBD1,NA,TRBJ2-7,TRBV18,CASSPGTAYEQYF,TGTGCCAGCTCACCCGGGACAGCCTACGAGCAGTACTTC
NA,NA,TRBJ2-5,TRBV7-3,CASILKGPTRSETQYF,TGTGCCAGCATCCTTAAGGGGCCCACTCGATCAGAGACCCAGTACTTC
NA,NA,TRBJ2-2,TRBV21-1,CASSKEGTGKDGELFF,TGTGCCAGCAGCAAAGAGGGGACAGGAAAAGACGGGGAGCTGTTTTTT
NA,NA,TRBJ1-2,TRBV6-5,CASSYSSRVDGYTF,TGTGCCAGCAGTTACTCTTCCCGGGTGGATGGCTACACCTTC
NA,NA,TRBJ2-3,TRBV5-1,CASSLAGDGNTQYF,TGCGCCAGCAGCTTGGCCGGCGACGGAAATACGCAGTATTTT
NA,NA,TRBJ1-6,TRBV5-1,CASSLESSYNSPLHF,TGCGCCAGCAGCTTGGAAAGCTCCTATAATTCACCCCTCCACTTT
TRBD1,once,TRBJ1-4,TRBV4-1,CASSQGQGATNEKLFF,TGCGCCAGCAGCCAGGGACAGGGTGCAACTAATGAAAAACTGTTTTTT
NA,NA,TRBJ1-3,TRBV9,CASSPVVAGNTIYF,TGTGCCAGCAGCCCTGTGGTGGCTGGAAACACCATATATTTT
TRBD2,NA,TRBJ2-3,TRBV4-1,CASSQGREGHTDTQYF,TGCGCCAGCAGCCAAGGACGGGAGGGACACACAGATACGCAGTATTTT
TRBD1,NA,TRBJ1-4,TRBV6-1,CASSEFQGATNEKLFF,TGTGCCAGCAGTGAATTTCAGGGGGCGACTAATGAAAAACTGTTTTTT
NA,NA,TRBJ2-1,TRBV7-3,CASSSQQQDEQFF,TGTGCCAGCAGCTCCCAACAGCAGGATGAGCAGTTCTTC
NA,NA,TRBJ1-5,TRBV28,CASSLLGRENQPQHF,TGTGCCAGCAGTTTATTAGGCAGGGAGAATCAGCCCCAGCATTTT
NA,NA,TRBJ2-5,TRBV5-1,CASSGGGLQETQYF,TGCGCCAGCAGCGGTGGGGGGTTACAAGAGACCCAGTACTTC
TRBD1,NA,TRBJ2-7,TRBV18,CASSPGGQGAEQYF,TGTGCCAGCTCACCGGGGGGACAGGGGGCGGAGCAGTACTTC
NA,NA,TRBJ2-1,TRBV4-2,CASSLRPLNEQFF,TGTGCCAGCAGCTTGCGACCTCTCAATGAGCAGTTCTTC
TRBD1,NA,TRBJ2-5,TRBV6-1,CASRGDRDSETQYF,TGTGCCAGCAGGGGGGACAGAGATAGCGAGACCCAGTACTTC
NA,NA,TRBJ1-1,TRBV19,CASSIVRGKGNTEAFF,TGTGCCAGTAGTATAGTACGGGGGAAGGGGAACACTGAAGCTTTCTTT